This T cell receptor (beta chain) originates from a study of identical twins. Germline V gene lookup returns CDR1 DFQATT and CDR2 SNEGSKA (reference sequence). V gave up 5 bases and J gave up 0 bases; unmatched junction bases: 11. This CDR3 comprises 16 residues. Points from the study as a whole: Invariant cells of the MAIT and iNKT types might have partly distorted the zero-insertion analyses. Compared with models, monozygotic twins showed more out-of-frame TCR alpha sharing.

In the case of this clonotype: Antigen specificity is unknown.

TCRdb fed the 5' RACE reads into MiXCR, producing one record per CDR3 protein. The data hold 1.5 million or so distinct CDR3 sequences, with about 32% observed a single time. The chain carries TRBV20-1 and TRBJ2-7, with 9 bases fitting TRBD1. The material sequenced was cord blood. This sequence was found in a newborn girl in good health. The CDR3: CSAPPATGGLSYEQYF. In DNA, the CDR3 is TGCAGTGCTCCGCCGGCGACAGGGGGTCTCTCCTACGAGCAGTACTTC.